Sequencing of this T cell receptor beta chain was carried out in a study of T cells after yellow fever vaccination. Study-level results: It was a weaker secondary response, yet one that peaked faster, at day 5 versus 15. Most primary-vaccination clones reappeared after the booster (about 95% CD4, roughly 90% CD8).

The CDR3 is 18 amino acids. The ends were cut back, 1 base at V and 2 bases at J, with 19 bases in the middle. Germline CDR1 reads LNHNV; CDR2 reads YYDKDF (reference sequence). This clonotype was observed a few times. What it binds is unknown. By 5'RACE template switching, TCR cDNA was produced, with a universal primer site and UMIs added in the process. TCRdb re-derived calls from the 5' RACE reads in MiXCR, one entry per CDR3 protein. The profile shows a few hundred thousand distinct CDR3 sequences, about 17% of them singletons. This clonotype was obtained from a man aged 18 to 30 who received the YFV17D yellow fever vaccine. This chain connects TRBV15 to TRBJ2-3, with TRBD2 as a possible D gene (6 bases). Sequenced material: PBMCs, taken about 5 days after the first yellow fever vaccination. In DNA form, the CDR3 reads TGTGCCACCAGCAGAGTACCTCCGGGACTTAGGAACACAGATACGCAGTATTTT. This gives the protein CATSRVPPGLRNTDTQYF.